The sequence of this TCR beta chain was determined in a study of neurological immune-mediated disorders. Points from the study as a whole: Expanded clones shared no identical CDR3 amino acid sequences across subjects, which suggested private TCR-beta repertoires in all groups. Patients with HTLV-1-associated myelopathy had the highest level of TCR clonal expansion, whereas patients with multiple sclerosis had the lowest level, falling beneath the level found in healthy controls.

The cDNA was synthesized by 5'RACE incorporating 10-nucleotide random UMIs. One entry per CDR3 protein results from TCRdb running MiXCR on the 5' RACE reads. The sample includes about 65,000 distinct CDR3 sequences, around 4% of them seen just once. This clonotype was seen ten or more times. The antigen is not known. CDR3 size: 13 residues. V gave up 5 bases and J gave up 5 bases; unmatched junction bases: 4. Germline V lookup: CDR1 SGHVS, CDR2 FNYEAQ. This sequence originates from a man aged 45-65 years with multiple sclerosis. The sample consisted of PBMCs. The rearrangement uses TRBV7-6 and TRBJ1-1, with TRBD1 matching 8 bases. The CDR3 loop is CASSRDRGTEAFF. For the CDR3, the DNA is TGTGCCAGCAGCCGAGACAGGGGTACTGAAGCTTTCTTT.